This T cell receptor (beta chain) emerged from a study of CD8+CD57+ T cells in acquired aplastic anemia. Study information: Sorting CD4+ and CD8+ cells gave DNA averaging about 2.9 ug.

Profiling of TCR beta VDJ combinations and CDR3 sequences used genomic DNA as template. TCRdb re-called the reads through MiXCR, storing one row per CDR3 protein. The sample includes hundreds of thousands of distinct CDR3 sequences, 45% to 70% seen only once; the top ten take 7.5% to 9%. V lost 5 bases and J lost 0, with 19 bases in between. CDR1 is SGHTS and CDR2 is YDEGEE in the germline V gene. The length of the CDR3 is 17 residues. Findings of the study overall: Significance was not reached for CD8+ Simpson's diversity between patients and controls.

There are many counts of this clonotype. The antigen is undetermined. Sequencing was performed on sorted CD4+, CD8+, or CD8+CD57+ T cells (not recorded which) from PBMCs. V gene TRBV5-8 combines with J gene TRBJ2-3; D is perhaps TRBD2 (6 bases). The clonotype comes from a human donor with severe aplastic anemia or a healthy control (not recorded which). CDR3 loop: CASSYPGLFSSTDTQYF. Here the CDR3 DNA reads TGTGCCAGCAGTTACCCGGGACTTTTCTCTAGCACAGATACGCAGTATTTT.